A single sample gave rise to the 2 T cell receptor beta chains below, sequenced in a study of control samples from healthy donors and cancer patients. Measured with immunoSEQ multiplex PCR; TCRdb has only the in-frame clones, and not every one. The sample comprises 150,000 to 200,000 clones, 88% of which are singletons, and around 5.1% rests with the top ten. Source material: blood. These receptors all come from a woman in her twenties or thirties in good health.

CDR3 DNA: TGTGCCAGCAGCCGAATCGGTAGCACAGATACGCAGTATTTT. Translating it yields CASSRIGSTDTQYF. The genes are TRBV3-1 (or the pseudogene TRBV3-2) and TRBJ2-3; D not resolved. V shed 4 bases and J shed 0 bases, with 8 bases lying between them. Germline values: CDR1 LGHDT, CDR2 YNNKEL (reference sequence). CDR3 length equals 14 residues.

This sequence joins TRBV5-1 and TRBJ1-5; D remains unclear. V was pared by 4 bases and J by 4 bases, with 9 bases between. Germline loops: CDR1 SGHRS, CDR2 YFSETQ. The CDR3 extends over 13 amino acids. In nucleotides, the CDR3 is TGCGCCAGCAGCATAGGACTGAATCAGCCCCAGCATTTT. This translates into CASSIGLNQPQHF.